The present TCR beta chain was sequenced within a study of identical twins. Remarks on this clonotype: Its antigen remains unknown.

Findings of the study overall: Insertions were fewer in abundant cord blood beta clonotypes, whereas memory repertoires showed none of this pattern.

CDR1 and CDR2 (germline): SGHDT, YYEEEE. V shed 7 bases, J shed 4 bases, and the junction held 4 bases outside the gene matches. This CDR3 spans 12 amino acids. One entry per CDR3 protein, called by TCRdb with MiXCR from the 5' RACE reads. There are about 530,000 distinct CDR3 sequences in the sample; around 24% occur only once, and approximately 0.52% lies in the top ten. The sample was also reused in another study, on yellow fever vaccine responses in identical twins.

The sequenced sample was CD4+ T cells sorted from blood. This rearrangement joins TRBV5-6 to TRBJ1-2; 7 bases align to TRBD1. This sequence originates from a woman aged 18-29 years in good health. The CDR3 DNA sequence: TGTGCCAGCTCGGGACAGATCTATGGCTACACCTTC. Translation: CASSGQIYGYTF.